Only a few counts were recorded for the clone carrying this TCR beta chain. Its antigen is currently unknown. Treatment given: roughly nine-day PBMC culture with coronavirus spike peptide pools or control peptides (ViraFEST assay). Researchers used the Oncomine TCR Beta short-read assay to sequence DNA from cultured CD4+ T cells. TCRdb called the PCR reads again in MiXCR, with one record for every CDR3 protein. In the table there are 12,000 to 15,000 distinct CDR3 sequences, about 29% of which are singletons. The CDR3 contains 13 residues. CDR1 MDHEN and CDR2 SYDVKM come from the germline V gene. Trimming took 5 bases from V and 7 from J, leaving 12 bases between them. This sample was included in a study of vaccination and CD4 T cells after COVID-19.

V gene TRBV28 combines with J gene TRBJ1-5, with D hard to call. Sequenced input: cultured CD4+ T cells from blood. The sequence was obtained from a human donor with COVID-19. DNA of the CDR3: TGTGCCAGCAGTCCTAATTTTGGGCAGCCCCAGCATTTT. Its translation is CASSPNFGQPQHF.